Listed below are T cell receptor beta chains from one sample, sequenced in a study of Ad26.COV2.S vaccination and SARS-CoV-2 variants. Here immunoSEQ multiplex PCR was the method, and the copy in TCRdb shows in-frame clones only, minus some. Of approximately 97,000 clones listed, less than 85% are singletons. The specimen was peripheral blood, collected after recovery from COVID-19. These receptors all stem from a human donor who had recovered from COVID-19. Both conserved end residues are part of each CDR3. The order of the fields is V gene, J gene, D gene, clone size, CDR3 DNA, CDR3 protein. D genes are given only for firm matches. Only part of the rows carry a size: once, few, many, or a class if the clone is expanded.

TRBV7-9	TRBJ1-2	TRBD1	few	TGTGCCAGCAGCTTTCAGGGCAGGGGGGGCTATGGCTACACCTTC	CASSFQGRGGYGYTF
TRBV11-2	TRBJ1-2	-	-	TGTGCCAGCAGCTTGAACGACTATGGCTACACCTTC	CASSLNDYGYTF
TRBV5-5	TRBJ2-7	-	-	TGTGCCAGCAGCTTGGGCCAGGGGTTAGGCGAGCAGTACTTC	CASSLGQGLGEQYF
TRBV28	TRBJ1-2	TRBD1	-	TGTGCCAGCAGTTTGGCAGGGGGCGAGCTGATCTATGGCTACACCTTC	CASSLAGGELIYGYTF
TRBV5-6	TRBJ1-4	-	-	TGTGCCAGCAGCTCATCCGGGTCAGAAGAAAAACTGTTTTTT	CASSSSGSEEKLFF
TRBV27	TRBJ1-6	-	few	TGTGCCAGCAGAACCCAGAACCAGGGGTCACCCCTCCACTTT	CASRTQNQGSPLHF
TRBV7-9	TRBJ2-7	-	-	TGTGCCAGCAGCCCGGATGATGGGGACCTCTTCTCCTACGAGCAGTACTTC	CASSPDDGDLFSYEQYF
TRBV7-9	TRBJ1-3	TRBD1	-	TGTGCCAGCAGCCGTATTAGGGACAGAGGAAACACCATATATTTT	CASSRIRDRGNTIYF
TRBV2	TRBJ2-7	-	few	TGTGCCAGCAGTGAATCGAGAGGAACTTCGTACTTC	CASSESRGTSYF
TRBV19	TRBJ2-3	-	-	TGTGCCAGTAGAATAGGGAGCACAGATACGCAGTATTTT	CASRIGSTDTQYF
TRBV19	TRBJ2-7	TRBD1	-	TGTGCCAGTAGTTCGACAGGGGGCTACGAGCAGTACTTC	CASSSTGGYEQYF
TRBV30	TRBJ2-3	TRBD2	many	TGTGCCTGGAGTCTTAGCGGGGGCCAAGATACGCAGTATTTT	CAWSLSGGQDTQYF
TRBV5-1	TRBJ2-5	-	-	TGCGCCAGCAGCTTAGAAGAGACCCAGTACTTC	CASSLEETQYF
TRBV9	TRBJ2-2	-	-	TGTGCCAGCAGCGTAGACGTGCGTGAAACCGGGGAGCTGTTTTTT	CASSVDVRETGELFF
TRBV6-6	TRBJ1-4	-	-	TGTGCCAGCAGCCAAGACAGGGAAAAACTGTTTTTT	CASSQDREKLFF
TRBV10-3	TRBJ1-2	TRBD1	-	TGTGCCTACGCCGCCGACAGGGGGTCTGATGGCTACACCTTC	CAYAADRGSDGYTF
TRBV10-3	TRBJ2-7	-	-	TGTGCCATCAGTGAGTCGGGTAGGGCCCACGAGCAGTACTTC	CAISESGRAHEQYF
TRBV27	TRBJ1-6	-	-	TGTGCCAGCAGCCTCGGGGGGACCGCCGATTTTTCACCCCTCCACTTT	CASSLGGTADFSPLHF
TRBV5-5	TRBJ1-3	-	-	TGTGCCAGCAGCTTGGAACCACAGGGCGATGGAAACACCATATATTTT	CASSLEPQGDGNTIYF
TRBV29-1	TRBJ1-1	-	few	TGCAGCGGCGCGAACACTGAAGCTTTCTTT	CSGANTEAFF
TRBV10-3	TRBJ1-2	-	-	TGTGCCATCAATCTGGGACGGAACTATGGCTACACCTTC	CAINLGRNYGYTF
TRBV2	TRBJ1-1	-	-	TGTGCCAGCAGTGTGGCCATGAACACTGAAGCTTTCTTT	CASSVAMNTEAFF
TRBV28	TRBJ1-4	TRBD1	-	TGTGCCAGCAGTCCTGCAGGGGGCTTCGATGAAAAACTGTTTTTT	CASSPAGGFDEKLFF
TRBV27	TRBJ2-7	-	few	TGTGCCAGCAGTTTAGGGGGCCGTGGTACCTACGAGCAGTACTTC	CASSLGGRGTYEQYF
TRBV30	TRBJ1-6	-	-	TGTGCCTGGAGTGTAGCGGGGAACAATTCACCCCTCCACTTT	CAWSVAGNNSPLHF
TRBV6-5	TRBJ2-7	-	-	TGTGCCAGTGGGTACAGGGAATCTGGCGAGCAGTACTTC	CASGYRESGEQYF
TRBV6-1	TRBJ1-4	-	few	TGTGCCAGCAGTGAATTTGTTGAGACAAATGAAAAACTGTTTTTT	CASSEFVETNEKLFF
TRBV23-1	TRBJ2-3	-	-	TGCGCCAGCAACCTCCCGGACAGCTGCACAGATACGCAGTATTTT	CASNLPDSCTDTQYF
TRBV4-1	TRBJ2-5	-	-	TGCGCCAGCAGCCAAGTTACGGACTATTCCTGGGAGACCCAGTACTTC	CASSQVTDYSWETQYF
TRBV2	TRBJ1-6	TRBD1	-	TGTGCCACATTCACAGGGGGCAATTCACCCCTCCACTTT	CATFTGGNSPLHF
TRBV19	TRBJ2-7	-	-	TGTGCCAGTAGCCTACAGGGAAAACACAACGAGCAGTACTTC	CASSLQGKHNEQYF
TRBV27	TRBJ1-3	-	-	TGTGCCAGCAGTTTAGGACGCTCTGGAAACACCATATATTTT	CASSLGRSGNTIYF
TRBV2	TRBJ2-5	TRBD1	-	TGTGCCAGCAAAACAGGGGGGTCTGCAGAGACCCAGTACTTC	CASKTGGSAETQYF
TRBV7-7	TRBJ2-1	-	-	TGTGCCAGCAGCTTGGGTACCGCAAATGAGCAGTTCTTC	CASSLGTANEQFF
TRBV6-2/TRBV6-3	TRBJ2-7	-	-	TGTGCCAGCAGTCCCCAGTCCCCCTACGAGCAGTACTTC	CASSPQSPYEQYF
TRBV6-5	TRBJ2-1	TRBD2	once	TGTGCCAGCAGTTACTTTGCGGGGGACTCCTACAATGAGCAGTTCTTC	CASSYFAGDSYNEQFF
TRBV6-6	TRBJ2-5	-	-	TGTGCCAGCACCCAACGGGACCCCCAGACGGAGACCCAGTACTTC	CASTQRDPQTETQYF
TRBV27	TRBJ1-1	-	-	TGTGCCAGCAGTTACAGGACCAACACTGAAGCTTTCTTT	CASSYRTNTEAFF
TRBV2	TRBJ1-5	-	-	TGTGCCAGCAGATACCTCAATCAGCCCCAGCATTTT	CASRYLNQPQHF
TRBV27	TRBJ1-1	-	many	TGTGCCAGCAGTTTTTCGCATAATGAGGACACTGAAGCTTTCTTT	CASSFSHNEDTEAFF
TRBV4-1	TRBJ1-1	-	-	TGCGCCAGCAGCCCTACGACCCCAAACACTGAAGCTTTCTTT	CASSPTTPNTEAFF